Presented here are 26 T cell receptor beta chains from one specimen sequenced in a study of T cells in Graves' hyperthyroidism and ophthalmopathy. It was RNA transcripts that yielded the amplified TCR beta CDR3 regions. When the TCR CDR3 underwent first-round RT-PCR, the HTBI primer set was used. TCRdb passed the multiplex PCR reads through MiXCR, listing each CDR3 protein once. The top ten clones hold approximately 4.2% of a sample with roughly 560,000 distinct CDR3 sequences, roughly 14% of them seen once. Sequencing was performed on blood. All receptors derive from a woman between 35 and 50 years old with Graves' ophthalmopathy.

This clonotype was observed a single time. The CDR3 coding sequence is TGTGCCAGCTTAGAGGGTAATGGGAATCAGCCCCAGCATTTT. As protein: CASLEGNGNQPQHF. The chain carries TRBV7-2 and TRBJ1-5; D remains unclear. The CDR3 extends over 14 amino acids. Germline CDR1 reads SGHTA; CDR2 reads FQGNSA. With 8 bases removed from V and 4 bases from J, the gap between germline ends came to 15 bases.

Many counts were recorded for this clonotype. The J gene is TRBJ1-3, the V gene TRBV6-5; 7 bases agree with TRBD1. The germline V gene has CDR1 MNHEY and CDR2 SVGAGI. V was clipped by 0 bases and J by 5 bases; unmatched bases: 10. The CDR3 loop spans 17 amino acids. Written as DNA, the CDR3 is TGTGCCAGCAGTTACTCACAAGGGGACAGCCTACGAAACACCATATATTTT. It codes for CASSYSQGDSLRNTIYF.

This chain links TRBV18 with TRBJ2-2; maybe TRBD2 (5 bases). Germline V gives CDR1 KGHSH, CDR2 LQKENI. With 6 bases removed from V and 5 bases from J, the gap between germline ends came to 13 bases. This CDR3 has 14 amino acids. DNA of the CDR3: TGTGCCAGCTCTAGCCAGGACTGGACCGGGGAGCTGTTTTTT. It is translated as CASSSQDWTGELFF.

Ten or more counts support this clonotype. The J gene is TRBJ2-6, the V gene TRBV15; D is unclear. The V gene's germline CDR1 is LNHNV and CDR2 YYDKDF (reference sequence). V shed 0 bases and J shed 0 bases, with 6 bases lying between them. This CDR3 has 16 amino acids. The CDR3 region is CATSRDIGSGANVLTF. CDR3 coding DNA: TGTGCCACCAGCAGAGATATAGGCTCTGGGGCCAACGTCCTGACTTTC.

This clonotype was counted many times. The chain carries TRBV6-5 and TRBJ1-1, with D perhaps TRBD1 (5 bases). V was trimmed by 6 bases and J by 4 bases, leaving 12 bases between them. This CDR3 has 13 amino acids. Germline loops: CDR1 MNHEY, CDR2 SVGAGI. This CDR3 is CASRGTGVTEAFF. As DNA, the CDR3 is TGTGCCAGCAGGGGTACAGGAGTCACTGAAGCTTTCTTT.

This clonotype was seen many times. CDR3 amino acids: CASSLGQTSNQPQHF. CDR3 nucleotide sequence: TGTGCCAGCAGTTTAGGACAGACCAGCAATCAGCCCCAGCATTTT. The rearrangement joins TRBV27 to TRBJ1-5, with D perhaps TRBD1 (6 bases). This CDR3 comprises 15 residues. Trimming cost V 2 bases and J 1 base, with 9 bases left between them. Germline assignment: CDR1 MNHEY and CDR2 SMNVEV (reference sequence).

This clonotype was recorded a few times. The J gene is TRBJ2-5, the V gene TRBV7-3, with D possibly TRBD2 on 6 matching bases. Looked up from germline, CDR1 is SGHTA and CDR2 is FQGTGA. Trimming removed 5 bases from V and 5 bases from J, with 18 bases in between. The CDR3 has 15 amino acids. CDR3 in amino acids: CASSVSGTPGETQYF. DNA for the CDR3: TGTGCCAGCAGCGTATCCGGGACTCCTGGGGAGACCCAGTACTTC.

Many counts were recorded for this clonotype. The chain is built from TRBV27 and TRBJ1-1; D perhaps matches TRBD1 (5 bases). The CDR3 consists of 14 residues. The germline V gene has CDR1 MNHEY and CDR2 SMNVEV (reference sequence). V was clipped by 4 bases and J by 6 bases, with 15 bases between them. Here the CDR3 DNA reads TGTGCCAGCAGTTCGGGACTTGGGAGGGCTGAAGCTTTCTTT. Protein sequence: CASSSGLGRAEAFF.

This clonotype was observed at least ten times. The chain uses TRBV6-1 and TRBJ2-7; no clear D gene. Trimming removed 8 bases at V and 3 bases at J, with 20 bases between. The CDR3 spans 15 residues. CDR1 and CDR2 from the germline V gene are MNHNS and SASEGT. The chain's CDR3 is CASRHQETLHYEQYF. As DNA, the CDR3 is TGTGCCAGCCGACACCAGGAGACCCTCCACTACGAGCAGTACTTC.

This clonotype was seen only a few times. The chain recombines TRBV14 with TRBJ1-1, with unresolved D. The V gene lost 4 bases and the J gene lost 11 bases, with 17 bases spanning the gap. This CDR3 has 13 amino acids. Looked up from germline, CDR1 is SGHDN and CDR2 is FVKESK. CDR3 residues: CASSPNQGLRAFF. CDR3 DNA sequence: TGTGCCAGCAGCCCCAACCAAGGGTTAAGGGCTTTCTTT.

The sample holds many counts of this clonotype. The chain joins TRBV6-5 to TRBJ1-2; D is unresolved. Germline loops: CDR1 MNHEY, CDR2 SVGAGI. V shed 6 bases and J shed 2 bases, with 13 bases lying between them. The CDR3 spans 14 residues. The CDR3 loop reads CASRPPPTNYGYTF. As DNA, the CDR3 is TGTGCCAGCAGGCCCCCACCGACCAACTATGGCTACACCTTC.

In its sample, this clonotype was seen many times. The J gene is TRBJ2-7, the V gene TRBV29-1; 7 bases agree with TRBD2. There are 13 residues in the CDR3. Germline loops: CDR1 SQVTM, CDR2 ANQGSEA. With 2 bases clipped from V and 5 bases from J, the junction kept 6 bases outside the gene matches. CDR3 region: CSVEIQRGNEQYF. CDR3 bases: TGCAGCGTTGAAATTCAGCGGGGTAACGAGCAGTACTTC.

At least ten counts were recorded for this clonotype. V gene TRBV2 combines with J gene TRBJ1-1, with D hard to call. This CDR3 spans 13 amino acids. Germline values: CDR1 SNHLY, CDR2 FYNNEI. Trimming shortened V by 7 bases and J by 1 base, and 10 bases separated the two germline ends. Here the CDR3 DNA reads TGTGCCAGCAAGATGACAACGAACACTGAAGCTTTCTTT. This translates into CASKMTTNTEAFF.

DNA for the CDR3: TGCGCCAGCAGCCAAGAAACAGGGGAGGACGAGCAGTACTTC. Translated: CASSQETGEDEQYF. The chain is built from TRBV4-1 and TRBJ2-7; maybe TRBD1 (7 bases). The germline gives CDR1 MGHRA, CDR2 YSYEKL. The CDR3 totals 14 residues. V lost 0 bases and J 5 bases, leaving 11 bases between the germline ends.

This clonotype has a count of ten or more. J is TRBJ2-5 and V is TRBV6-1; D perhaps matches TRBD2 (6 bases). CDR3 size: 14 residues. Looked up from germline, CDR1 is MNHNS and CDR2 is SASEGT. V was trimmed by 5 bases and J by 2 bases, leaving 12 bases between them. CDR3 nucleotide sequence: TGTGCCAGCAGTCCCGGGACTTCACAAGAGACCCAGTACTTC. Translated, it gives CASSPGTSQETQYF.

This clonotype was counted between two and nine times. The chain recombines TRBV12-3 or TRBV12-4 with TRBJ1-5, with 8 bases fitting TRBD1. V was pared by 5 bases and J by 9 bases, with 15 bases of the junction left unmatched. The CDR3 contains 16 residues. The CDR3 region is CASSPPTGAPLMPQHF. The CDR3, as DNA: TGTGCCAGCAGTCCCCCGACAGGGGCCCCTCTAATGCCCCAGCATTTT.

The chain links TRBV20-1 to TRBJ2-2; 8 bases fit TRBD2. Per germline, CDR1 DFQATT and CDR2 SNEGSKA (reference sequence). This CDR3 contains 16 residues. The V gene end was trimmed by 5 bases and the J gene end by 0 bases; junction bases not matched to a gene: 8. The CDR3 spells CSALEGTRSNTGELFF. In DNA form, the CDR3 reads TGCAGTGCTCTTGAAGGGACTAGGTCGAACACCGGGGAGCTGTTTTTT.

This clonotype came up many times. The V and J genes are TRBV12-3 or TRBV12-4 and TRBJ1-2; 10 bases line up with TRBD1. Trimming removed 3 bases from V and 8 bases from J; junction bases left unmatched: 3. The CDR3 has 13 amino acids. The CDR3 here is CASSLTGGPGYTF. CDR3 coding DNA: TGTGCCAGCAGTTTGACAGGGGGCCCCGGCTACACCTTC.

This clonotype was counted at least ten times. The chain couples TRBV6-1 to TRBJ2-7; maybe TRBD2 (7 bases). Trimming took 7 bases from V and 6 from J, leaving 16 bases between them. This CDR3 has 13 amino acids. The germline gives CDR1 MNHNS, CDR2 SASEGT. CDR3 nucleotides: TGTGCCAGCACCCCCTTAGGGGGGGTCGAGCAGTACTTC. The encoded protein is CASTPLGGVEQYF.

This clonotype has at least ten counts. The chain carries TRBV6-5 and TRBJ1-2; D not resolved. The CDR3 has 14 residues. Germline V CDR1 and CDR2: MNHEY, SVGAGI. Trimming pared 0 bases from V and 3 bases from J, leaving 8 bases between. CDR3 bases: TGTGCCAGCAGTTACTCGATTTCCGACTATGGCTACACCTTC. This translates into CASSYSISDYGYTF.

This clonotype was found many times. This sequence joins TRBV9 and TRBJ1-5; no clear D gene. This CDR3 is 13 amino acids long. V was shortened by 0 bases and J by 4 bases, with 5 bases between the two germline ends. CDR1 SGDLS and CDR2 YYNGEE come from the germline V gene. Here the CDR3 reads CASSVAPNQPQHF. Here the CDR3 DNA reads TGTGCCAGCAGCGTAGCCCCAAATCAGCCCCAGCATTTT.

Ten or more counts support this clonotype. This chain joins TRBV30 and TRBJ1-1; maybe TRBD1 (5 bases). There are 12 residues in the CDR3. Germline V gives CDR1 GTSNPN, CDR2 SVGIG (reference sequence). V dropped 5 bases and J dropped 7 bases, with 14 bases sitting between them. In nucleotides, the CDR3 is TGTGCCTGGTCGTGGGGGGATGATGAAGCTTTCTTT. Its protein product is CAWSWGDDEAFF.

In this sample, this clonotype turned up many times. This chain links TRBV30 with TRBJ1-3; D is perhaps TRBD1 (5 bases). CDR3 length: 14 amino acids. The germline V gene encodes CDR1 GTSNPN and CDR2 SVGIG (reference sequence). With 1 base removed from V and 4 bases from J, the gap between germline ends came to 11 bases. DNA of the CDR3: TGTGCCTGGAGTGCCGGGACGGGAGGAAACACCATATATTTT. It yields the protein CAWSAGTGGNTIYF.

This clonotype was seen ten or more times. The J gene is TRBJ1-2, the V gene TRBV5-1; TRBD1 is a possible D gene (6 bases). This CDR3 comprises 12 residues. Germline CDR1 is SGHRS and CDR2 is YFSETQ. Trimming cost V 5 bases and J 5 bases, with 10 bases left between them. The CDR3 DNA is TGCGCCAGCAGAGAGCAGGGGTATGGCTACACCTTC. Translation: CASREQGYGYTF.

This clonotype was detected many times. The chain combines TRBV7-2 with TRBJ2-5; TRBD1 might be the D (6 bases). The CDR3 spans 14 residues. The germline V gene has CDR1 SGHTA and CDR2 FQGNSA. Trimming took 6 bases from V and 0 from J, leaving 11 bases between them. The CDR3 is CASSRTVYQETQYF. The CDR3 region has the DNA TGTGCCAGCAGTCGGACAGTTTACCAAGAGACCCAGTACTTC. Drawing the rest from reference TRBV7-2 and TRBJ2-5, the complete variable domain is GAGVSQSPSNKVTEKGKDVELRCDPISGHTALYWYRQSLGQGLEFLIYFQGNSAPDKSGLPSDRFSAERTGGSVSTLTIQRTQQEDSAVYLCASSRTVYQETQYFGPGTRLLVL.

This clonotype was observed at least ten times. Germline and junction disagree at one end, which may indicate a read error. J is TRBJ2-7 and V is TRBV7-2, with D perhaps matching TRBD2 (6 bases). The CDR3 is 14 residues long. Germline V CDR1 and CDR2: SGHTA, FQGNSA. CDR3 sequence (DNA): TGTGCCAGCAGTTTAGGCCCCTCGGGGGACGAGCAGTACTTC. It specifies CASSLGPSGDEQYF.